This paragraph covers one T cell receptor beta chain sequence. Its antigen remains unknown. The CDR3 consists of 13 residues. V shed 2 bases and J shed 4 bases, with 8 bases lying between them. Germline values: CDR1 WNHNN, CDR2 SYGVQD (reference sequence). Sequenced by immunoSEQ multiplex PCR; TCRdb stores in-frame clones only, minus some. The table has over 30,000 clones, roughly 84% seen once. The sample originates from a study of OX40 agonist ivuxolimab in advanced cancers. Study conclusions and caveats: With doses of 0.1 to 3.0 mg/kg, CD4+ and CD8+ blood T cells had undergone clonal expansion by week 6.

The receptor's source is an adult with an advanced solid tumor such as melanoma, head and neck, liver or kidney cancer. The chain has TRBV10-1 and TRBJ2-5; maybe TRBD2 (5 bases). The sample consisted of CD4+ or CD8+ T cells sorted from blood, taken in a trial of the OX40 agonist ivuxolimab. CDR3 region: CASSEMAGETQYF. The CDR3 nucleotides are TGCGCCAGCAGTGAGATGGCGGGAGAGACCCAGTACTTC.